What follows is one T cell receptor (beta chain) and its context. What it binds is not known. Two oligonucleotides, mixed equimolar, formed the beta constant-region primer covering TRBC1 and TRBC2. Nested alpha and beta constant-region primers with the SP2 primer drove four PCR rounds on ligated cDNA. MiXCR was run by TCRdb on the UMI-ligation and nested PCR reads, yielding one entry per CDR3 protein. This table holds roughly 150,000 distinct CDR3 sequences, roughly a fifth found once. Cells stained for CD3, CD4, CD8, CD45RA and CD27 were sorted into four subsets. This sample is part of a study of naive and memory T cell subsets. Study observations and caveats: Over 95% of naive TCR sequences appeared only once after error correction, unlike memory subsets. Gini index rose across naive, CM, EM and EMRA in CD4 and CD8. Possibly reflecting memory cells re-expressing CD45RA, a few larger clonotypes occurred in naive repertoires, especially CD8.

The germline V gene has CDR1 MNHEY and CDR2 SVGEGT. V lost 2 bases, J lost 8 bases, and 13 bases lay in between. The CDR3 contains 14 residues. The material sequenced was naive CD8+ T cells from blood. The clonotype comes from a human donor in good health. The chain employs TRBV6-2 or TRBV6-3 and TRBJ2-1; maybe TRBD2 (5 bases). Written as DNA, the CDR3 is TGTGCCAGCAGTTACACTAGAGGATACGATGAGCAGTTCTTC. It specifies CASSYTRGYDEQFF.